The next 5 T cell receptor beta chains were all read from a single sample in a study of blood T cells in healthy people across ages. Together with a sample-barcoded 5' primer, a J-beta primer mix was included in a second PCR lasting about 7 to 11 cycles. One entry per CDR3 protein results from TCRdb running MiXCR on the 5' RACE reads. This table has about 1,500,000 distinct CDR3 sequences, 40% to 50% appearing once. Material: blood. These receptors all come from a woman between 18 and 30 years old in good health.

V usage is TRBV25-1 and J usage is TRBJ2-5; 11 nucleotides align to TRBD1. Losses at the gene ends were 8 bases for V and 5 bases for J; bases not matched to a gene: 7. In germline, CDR1 is MGHDK, CDR2 SYGVNS. There are 14 residues in the CDR3. CDR3 loop: CASGRDRGAETQYF. DNA of the CDR3: TGTGCCAGCGGCCGGGACAGGGGGGCGGAGACCCAGTACTTC.

This clonotype was counted between two and nine times. The gene calls are TRBV20-1 and TRBJ2-1, with TRBD2 as a possible D gene (6 bases). Germline CDR1 DFQATT, CDR2 SNEGSKA (reference sequence). The CDR3 length is 11 residues. Trimming cost V 5 bases and J 10 bases, with 12 bases left between them. The CDR3 nucleotides read TGCAGTGCTGTGGACCTAGCGGAGCAGTTCTTC. It specifies CSAVDLAEQFF.

This clonotype was seen many times. The chain joins TRBV6-1 to TRBJ1-6; no definite D call. V was cut by 2 bases and J by 6 bases, with 5 bases left in between. The germline V gene encodes CDR1 MNHNS and CDR2 SASEGT. CDR3 size: 13 residues. As DNA, the CDR3 is TGTGCCAGCAGTGAACGGGCTAATTCACCCCTCCACTTT. Amino acids: CASSERANSPLHF.

CDR3 DNA: TGTGCCAGCAGCCAAGTCGGTGGGGACAGGAGGGAGCAGTACTTC. Its protein product is CASSQVGGDRREQYF. The V call is TRBV4-2, the J call TRBJ2-7; TRBD1 matches 8 bases. V was pared by 1 base and J by 7 bases, with 9 bases of the junction left unmatched. This CDR3 has 15 amino acids. Germline CDR1 and CDR2: LGHNA and YNFKEQ.

This clonotype occurred a few times. The V call is TRBV5-1, the J call TRBJ2-1, with a weak D call TRBD2 (6 bases). V was cut by 0 bases and J by 7 bases, with 11 bases left in between. This CDR3 contains 14 residues. Germline lookup yields CDR1 SGHRS and CDR2 YFSETQ. Here the CDR3 reads CASSLVTGVNEQFF. The DNA of the CDR3 is TGCGCCAGCAGCTTGGTAACGGGGGTAAATGAGCAGTTCTTC.